Described below is a single T cell receptor beta chain sequence and its context. The data were obtained in a study of blood T cell repertoires in COVID-19. At the level of the study: PBMCs, B-cell-depleted T cells, or T cells were the source of the cDNA or gDNA that made up the material.

The data were produced by immunoSEQ multiplex PCR, yet TCRdb's version contains in-frame clones alone and is incomplete. The sample carries some 78,000 clones, approximately 86% recorded once. CDR1 is MNHEY and CDR2 is SVGAGI in the germline V gene. V lost 8 bases and J lost 8; bases outside the gene matches: 5. The CDR3 is 12 amino acids. V and J are TRBV6-5 and TRBJ2-3, with 9 bases aligning to TRBD1. The receptor was derived from a man in his fifties or sixties with active or convalescent COVID-19. The sequencing sample was made of peripheral blood. CDR3: CASGGQGATQYF. CDR3 DNA sequence: TGTGCCAGCGGGGGACAGGGCGCTACGCAGTATTTT.